The 14 T cell receptor beta chains listed next were all sequenced from one sample in a study of PD-1 blockade in classical Hodgkin lymphoma. Brentuximab vedotin exposure varied among the patients, all of whom had relapsed after autologous stem cell transplantation. This table comes from immunoSEQ multiplex PCR, and its TCRdb copy is limited to in-frame clones, with some not included. The table has 90,000 to 100,000 clones, roughly 92% seen once. Sequenced here: peripheral blood mononuclear cells (PBMCs), sampled at baseline. Receptor source: a human donor with classical Hodgkin lymphoma.

This rearrangement joins TRBV29-1 to TRBJ2-5; 12 nucleotides agree with TRBD2. V lost 0 bases to trimming and J lost 2 bases; unmatched junction nucleotides: 7. The CDR3 is made up of 17 amino acids. Germline V CDR1 and CDR2: SQVTM, ANQGSEA. CDR3 DNA sequence: TGCAGCGTTGAAGATCGGGCTAGCGGGAGGGGACAAGAGACCCAGTACTTC. It is translated as CSVEDRASGRGQETQYF. Full variable domain (rest looked up from reference TRBV29-1 and TRBJ2-5): SAVISQKPSRDICQRGTSLTIQCQVDSQVTMMFWYRQQPGQSLTLIATANQGSEATYESGFVIDKFPISRPNLTFSTLTVSNMSPEDSSIYLCSVEDRASGRGQETQYFGPGTRLLVL.

The chain joins TRBV11-3 to TRBJ2-7; perhaps TRBD2 as D (5 bases). The V end was cut by 0 bases, the J end by 3 bases, with 9 bases between. Germline V gene sequence: CDR1 SGHNT, CDR2 YENEEA. The CDR3 runs 14 residues. CDR3 loop: CASSLEVGGYEQYF. Written as DNA, the CDR3 is TGTGCCAGCAGCTTAGAGGTCGGAGGCTACGAGCAGTACTTC. Supplemented by reference TRBV11-3 and TRBJ2-7, the full variable domain reads EAGVVQSPRYKIIEKKQPVAFWCNPISGHNTLYWYLQNLGQGPELLIRYENEEAVDDSQLPKDRFSAERLKGVDSTLKIQPAELGDSAVYLCASSLEVGGYEQYFGPGTRLTVT.

The chain uses TRBV19 and TRBJ2-5, with 7 bases fitting TRBD2. V was clipped by 6 bases and J by 2 bases; unmatched bases: 3. CDR1 and CDR2 from the germline V gene are LNHDA and SQIVND (reference sequence). CDR3 size: 13 residues. The CDR3 sequence: CASSGGTQETQYF. Here the CDR3 DNA reads TGTGCCAGTAGCGGGGGGACTCAAGAGACCCAGTACTTC.

The chain's CDR3 is CASSLAASGYSYNEQFF. The CDR3, as DNA: TGTGCCAGCAGCTTAGCGGCTAGCGGATACTCCTACAATGAGCAGTTCTTC. The gene calls are TRBV11-1 and TRBJ2-1; 7 bases map to TRBD2. CDR3 length: 17 amino acids. V was clipped by 0 bases and J by 0 bases; unmatched bases: 5. Germline lookup yields CDR1 SGHAT and CDR2 FQDESV (reference sequence).

As DNA, the CDR3 is TGTGCCAGCAGTTTTTACAAGGCTAATGAAAAACTGTTTTTT. Encoded protein: CASSFYKANEKLFF. The chain has TRBV27 and TRBJ1-4, with no clear D. The CDR3 contains 14 residues. V was trimmed by 3 bases and J by 3 bases, leaving 8 bases between them. CDR1 is MNHEY and CDR2 is SMNVEV in the germline V gene (reference sequence).

The chain joins TRBV9 to TRBJ1-3; the D gene is possibly TRBD1 (5 bases). CDR1 SGDLS and CDR2 YYNGEE come from the germline V gene. The CDR3 is made up of 17 amino acids. The V and J ends lost 0 bases and 0 bases respectively, with 13 bases between them. DNA of the CDR3: TGTGCCAGCAGCGTAGCTGGGTGGGGCCCCTCTGGAAACACCATATATTTT. This codes for CASSVAGWGPSGNTIYF.

The genes are TRBV28 and TRBJ2-1; the D gene could be TRBD1 or TRBD2 (5 bases each). CDR1 and CDR2 from the germline V gene are MDHEN and SYDVKM. Deletions cut 6 bases from V and 3 bases from J, with 15 bases between. The CDR3 contains 15 residues. CDR3 region: CASRGPRDHYNEQFF. The DNA of the CDR3 is TGTGCCAGCAGGGGACCTCGGGACCACTACAATGAGCAGTTCTTC. The complete variable domain, with remaining parts taken from reference TRBV28 and TRBJ2-1, reads DVKVTQSSRYLVKRTGEKVFLECVQDMDHENMFWYRQDPGLGLRLIYFSYDVKMKEKGDIPEGYSVSREKKERFSLILESASTNQTSMYLCASRGPRDHYNEQFFGPGTRLTVL.

The chain carries TRBV10-1 and TRBJ2-7; TRBD1 is a possible D gene (6 bases). Trimming left V 4 bases short and J 4 bases short, with 17 bases between. Per the germline V gene, CDR1 is WNHNN and CDR2 is SYGVQD (reference sequence). This CDR3 is 15 amino acids long. The CDR3 DNA sequence: TGCGCCAGCAGTGGGTCCCAGGGGTCAAGGTACGAGCAGTACTTC. Translating gives CASSGSQGSRYEQYF.

V gene TRBV2 combines with J gene TRBJ2-1; 14 positions match TRBD2. Per the germline V gene, CDR1 is SNHLY and CDR2 is FYNNEI. The CDR3 is 14 amino acids. Unmatched junction bases numbered 4, after V lost 7 bases and J lost 8 bases. The CDR3 sequence: CASKGTSGSYEQFF. In DNA form, the CDR3 reads TGTGCCAGCAAGGGGACTAGCGGGAGTTATGAGCAGTTCTTC.

The chain has TRBV25-1 and TRBJ2-3; D gene ambiguous. Deletions cut 4 bases from V and 0 bases from J, with 5 bases between. The CDR3 runs to 13 residues. The germline V gene has CDR1 MGHDK and CDR2 SYGVNS. CDR3 sequence reads: CASSVTSTDTQYF. The CDR3 region has the DNA TGTGCCAGCAGTGTCACTAGCACAGATACGCAGTATTTT.

The V gene is TRBV4-2, the J gene TRBJ2-1; TRBD2 aligns across 10 bases. V lost 6 bases and J lost 4; bases outside the gene matches: 9. Germline CDR1 reads LGHNA; CDR2 reads YNFKEQ. The CDR3 has 16 residues. The CDR3 DNA follows: TGTGCCAGCAGAGACCCTAGCGGGGGAATATACAATGAGCAGTTCTTC. It codes for CASRDPSGGIYNEQFF.

The chain recombines TRBV5-3 with TRBJ1-2, with D perhaps TRBD1 (5 bases). TRBV5-3 is an open reading frame whose function is uncertain. V gave up 7 bases and J gave up 6 bases, with 16 bases separating them. This CDR3 comprises 13 residues. The CDR3 protein is CARRSGGVDGYTF. The CDR3, as DNA: TGTGCCAGACGCTCTGGGGGGGTGGATGGCTACACCTTC.

The chain couples TRBV28 to TRBJ1-3; D remains ambiguous. The CDR3 is 11 amino acids. CDR1 is MDHEN and CDR2 is SYDVKM in the germline V gene. With 8 bases removed from V and 0 bases from J, the gap between germline ends came to 2 bases. The CDR3 region is CASPSGNTIYF. The CDR3 nucleotides read TGTGCCAGCCCCTCTGGAAACACCATATATTTT.

This chain links TRBV10-2 with TRBJ2-1, with TRBD2 matching 8 bases. In germline, CDR1 is WSHSY, CDR2 SAAADI. After removal of 6 bases from V and 4 bases from J, the junction contained 8 bases not matched to a gene. The CDR3 covers 15 residues. The CDR3 here is CASRISGIAYNEQFF. CDR3 sequence (DNA): TGCGCCAGCAGGATTAGCGGGATAGCGTACAATGAGCAGTTCTTC.